This TCR beta chain was retrieved from a study of human T cells and chemical hapten exposure. CDR3 length: 11 residues. Germline V gene sequence: CDR1 MDHEN, CDR2 SYDVKM. Trimming stripped 10 bases from V and 8 bases from J, with 14 bases between. Time point of the sample: patch test 1, 2 weeks after DPC sensitization. Documented treatment: therapeutic diphenylcyclopropenone sensitization with weekly scalp DPC. Patients had alopecia, were aged 18 to 70, and were not pregnant. Total RNA came from unfractionated whole blood. Points from the study as a whole: TCRs at a frequency above 1 in 1000 stayed unchanged with DPC sensitization.

TCRdb passed the RACE reads through MiXCR, listing each CDR3 protein once. The sample contains about 49,000 distinct CDR3 sequences, approximately 9.1% of which appear only once. Concerning this clonotype itself: The antigen remains unidentified.

This sequence was found in a woman in her 50s with alopecia areata. Some clones in this sample may be carry-over from other donors' samples. Source: whole blood, taken in connection with sensitization to the hapten diphenylcyclopropenone (DPC). The chain recombines TRBV28 with TRBJ1-2, with D possibly matching TRBD1 (5 bases). The CDR3 DNA reads TGTGCCACTATGCGGGGCTGGGGCTACACCTTC. The encoded protein is CATMRGWGYTF.